This T cell receptor beta chain was profiled in a study of T cells in Graves' hyperthyroidism and ophthalmopathy. Amplification yielded TCR beta CDR3 regions, with RNA transcripts as the source. When the TCR CDR3 underwent first-round RT-PCR, the HTBI primer set was used. TCRdb analysed the multiplex PCR reads with MiXCR anew, one entry per CDR3 protein. The data contain more than 450,000 distinct CDR3 sequences, approximately 20% of them singletons. Looked up from germline, CDR1 is MDHEN and CDR2 is SYDVKM. This CDR3 contains 14 residues. J gave up 8 bases and V 5 bases, and 7 bases lay outside the gene matches.

The chain employs TRBV28 and TRBJ2-1, with 9 bases lining up with TRBD2. The sequenced material came from blood. The receptor's source is a man aged 40-49 years with Graves' ophthalmopathy. In DNA form, the CDR3 reads TGTGCCAGCAGTGCTAGCGGGATGTTCCATGAGCAGTTCTTC. It translates to CASSASGMFHEQFF. Combining the CDR3 with reference TRBV28 and TRBJ2-1 gives the whole variable domain DVKVTQSSRYLVKRTGEKVFLECVQDMDHENMFWYRQDPGLGLRLIYFSYDVKMKEKGDIPEGYSVSREKKERFSLILESASTNQTSMYLCASSASGMFHEQFFGPGTRLTVL.